This T cell receptor (beta chain) was documented in a study of long-term antiretroviral therapy in people with HIV (dated 2022 in TCRdb). Regarding the study in general: Collection of the earliest samples took place about a decade ahead of the 2015 WHO recommendation for immediate ART, at a time when ART was typically delayed until CD4 counts fell. A total of over 150 cryopreserved PBMC samples came from 25 to 35 adults with confirmed HIV infection and were collected serially over a mean of roughly 6 years (range 1-12). About 35% of the 30 participants with HIV were female. No cross-contamination during QIAcube processing was shown when test extractions of a monoclonal T-cell line were performed alongside roughly 30 polyclonal samples. Whether ART initiation and durable HIV suppression were associated with changes in peripheral blood TRB repertoire composition and diversity was tested in a retrospective serial study. Results and caveats for the whole study, not just this receptor: Compared with controls, HIV repertoires had narrower CDR3 length ranges, and the network structure pointed to an antigen-experienced repertoire that shifted only slightly toward naive after ART. Because pre-ART samples had limited cell numbers, unsorted PBMC were profiled rather than sorted CD4+ and CD8+ T cells. ART initiation was associated with a significant increase in TRB diversity, but diversity stayed significantly below transplant donor controls even after long-term ART. The samples span the years 2004 to 2017, and the ART regimens used at that time may not be as effective as current regimens. Inferences about post-ART repertoire changes are limited because no data were available on ART adherence, viral resistance or therapy changes. Owing to limited PBMC availability, only the TCR beta chain was sequenced, without alpha chain pairing. At every time point, the repertoire was dominated by expanded TRB clones first identified before ART initiation, although this dominance fluctuated and, in many PLHIV, declined after ART.

Participants were included only if at least one PBMC sample before ART initiation and at least two post-ART samples were available. Treatment was received in the United States of America by all participants with HIV. Before DNA extraction, cryopreserved samples containing roughly 1-11 million PBMC were thawed and washed. At the time of the earliest PBMC sample, participants with HIV were aged between roughly 20 and 55 years. PBMC samples from each participant spanned 1-4 timepoints before ART initiation and 2-8 timepoints after ART initiation, with a median of 7 samples. For every participant, serial HIV viral load, CD4+ T-cell count, ART history and demographic data were obtained. Genomic DNA was extracted from unsorted PBMC with a Qiagen kit on a QIAcube, processed in batches of 12 samples. The immunoSEQ hsTCRB v3.0 assay was used at survey level resolution to sequence the TRB variable region. The target sequencing depth for TRB was 40,000-50,000 T-cell genomes per sample. An Illumina MiSeq with a v3 150-cycle kit was used to sequence the pooled TRB libraries. Regarding the original processing steps: Repertoire analysis ran in R within a reproducible Nextflow workflow covering QC, data transformation and analysis. LymphoSeq2, an R package for exploring AIRR-Seq data, was used to implement custom analyses. After excluding several samples that yielded fewer than 5000 total TRB sequences, fewer than 200 HIV repertoires remained for analysis. Among the approximately 190 retained HIV repertoires, more than 55 were collected before ART initiation and around 130 after ART initiation. Repertoires were downsampled to 5000 TRB nucleotide sequences, and summary statistics were averaged over 100 downsampling iterations. TRB sequences were retained for analysis only if CDR3 regions of at least seven amino acids were present. Two measures captured diversity: a Shannon entropy-derived clonality score and the Gini coefficient. In repertoire networks, the top 5000 CDR3 amino acid sequences were linked whenever an edit distance of one separated two sequences. GLIPH2 predicted antigen specificity groups and MHC restriction for TRB CDR3 amino acid sequences. To flag known associations with CMV, EBV, HIV or tissue antigens, CDR3 amino acid sequences were compared against VDJdb and McPAS-TCR. Pre-ART, post-ART and control groups were compared with Wilcoxon signed-rank tests and Holm-Bonferroni correction. Entries here come from immuneACCESS through TCRdb and include only in-frame sequences with V and J called. Some clones fail to appear in such tables; in the studies checked, an unresolved V gene covers under half of the shortfall, and the cause of the remainder is unknown. V, J and clone size derive from that table, while D and trimming were established from the DNA sequence. The table for this sample lists about 11,000 clones; roughly four fifths of them were counted only once. The ten largest make up 20% of the sample.

Remarks on this clone: No cognate antigen has been identified for it. The input lacks base qualities; no much larger clone sits a single base away.

Counted from cysteine to phenylalanine, this CDR3 has 13 amino acids. This entry keeps only the CDR3 DNA: 39 bases, framed from base 1. Trimming removed 2 bases from V and 6 bases from J, leaving 9 bases between the germline ends. CDR1 SGHDT and CDR2 YYEEEE were looked up in the germline V gene. The sequence joins TRBV5-6 to TRBJ2-1, and TRBD2 may be the D gene, going by 5 matching bases. The TCR sequence derives from a man between 50 and 59 years old with HIV. The starting material was unsorted PBMCs, obtained 7.2 years after starting antiretroviral therapy. This receptor carries the CDR3 CASSFLEGNEQFF. The DNA sequence reads TGTGCCAGCAGCTTTCTTGAGGGCAATGAGCAGTTCTTC.